Following are 16 T cell receptor beta chains from one sample sequenced in a study of molecular identifiers for immune sequencing clone quantification (dated by TCRdb to 2016 to 2019). Preparation of the library involved PCR. Sequenced using an Illumina HiSeq 4000. TCRdb ran its own pipeline on the public reads, namely fastp trimming at Q25 and MiXCR clone calling, and kept in-frame beta chains. Duplicate CDR3 protein sequences are folded into a single record with the most common DNA and genes. The sample data list about 640,000 distinct CDR3 sequences, and 20% of these were observed just once. About 0.9% of the sample comes from the top ten. Source material: naive CD8+ T cells from blood, with Jurkat cell RNA spiked in. The cell subset or site label of this sample denotes: FACS-sorted CD8+CD4-CCR7+CD45RA+ naive T cells. These TCRs come from a human donor in good health. Some libraries in this study had Jurkat cell RNA spiked in.

This clonotype occurred many times. This chain joins TRBV19 and TRBJ2-1, with a weak D call TRBD2 (6 bases). The CDR3 contains 17 residues. V lost 5 bases, J lost 12 bases, and 29 bases lay in between. From germline, CDR1 is LNHDA and CDR2 SQIVND (reference sequence). The CDR3 DNA sequence: TGTGCCAGTAGTTCCCCCTTAAGGGTCGGCGGGATAGAGAGGCAGTTCTTC. It specifies CASSSPLRVGGIERQFF.

This clonotype was observed many times. J is TRBJ2-7 and V is TRBV19, with 7 nucleotides matching TRBD1. The CDR3 has 10 residues. Germline CDR1 LNHDA, CDR2 SQIVND (reference sequence). V lost 5 bases, J lost 9 bases, and 1 base stayed unmatched. The CDR3 bases are TGTGCCAGTAGTGGGGACAGGCAGTACTTC. Translated, it gives CASSGDRQYF. Filled out from reference TRBV19 and TRBJ2-7, the complete variable domain reads DGGITQSPKYLFRKEGQNVTLSCEQNLNHDAMYWYRQDPGQGLRLIYYSQIVNDFQKGDIAEGYSVSREKKESFPLTVTSAQKNPTAFYLCASSGDRQYFGPGTRLTVT.

This clonotype was counted many times. The chain is built from TRBV7-8 and TRBJ2-7, with D unclear. CDR3 length: 13 amino acids. Germline CDR1 SGHVS, CDR2 FQNEAQ. With 5 bases removed from V and 3 bases from J, the gap between germline ends came to 11 bases. The CDR3 DNA sequence: TGTGCCAGCAGCGAAGCCGGCTACTACGAGCAGTACTTC. Translating gives CASSEAGYYEQYF.

This clonotype was seen ten or more times. J is TRBJ2-2 and V is TRBV20-1; 7 bases map to TRBD2. CDR1 DFQATT and CDR2 SNEGSKA come from the germline V gene (reference sequence). The CDR3 sequence is 15 residues long. The V gene end was trimmed by 1 base and the J gene end by 5 bases; junction bases not matched to a gene: 7. The CDR3 bases are TGCAGTGCTAGAGTTTTGGCGGGAGTGACCGGGGAGCTGTTTTTT. It codes for CSARVLAGVTGELFF.

This clonotype was counted a few times. The chain links TRBV30 to TRBJ2-7, with D possibly matching TRBD2 (5 bases). Germline V gene data show CDR1 as GTSNPN and CDR2 as SVGIG (reference sequence). The germline V and J ends were trimmed by 4 bases and 4 bases, with 26 bases remaining between them. The CDR3 runs to 17 residues. The CDR3 DNA reads as TGTGCCTGGACTCAAGGGAGCGGCCGACTGATTCGTTACGAGCAGTACTTC. Amino acid sequence: CAWTQGSGRLIRYEQYF.

This clonotype was observed at least ten times. CDR3 sequence (DNA): TGTGCCAGCAGTGAAGCGGATGGGAAGGGCCGATCGTATAGCAATCAGCCCCAGCATTTT. Its protein product is CASSEADGKGRSYSNQPQHF. This chain connects TRBV2 to TRBJ1-5, with no clear D. Deletions cut 0 bases from V and 0 bases from J, with 21 bases between. This CDR3 region has 20 residues. CDR1 is SNHLY and CDR2 is FYNNEI in the germline V gene.

The chain uses TRBV6-6 and TRBJ2-1; 12 bases are shared with TRBD2. This CDR3 contains 16 residues. Germline CDR1 MNHNY, CDR2 SVGAGI (reference sequence). Trimming took 4 bases from V and 4 from J; bases not matched to a gene: 5. CDR3 in amino acids: CASSSGLAGQYNEQFF. In nucleotides, the CDR3 is TGTGCCAGCAGTTCCGGACTAGCGGGACAATACAATGAGCAGTTCTTC.

This chain joins TRBV3-1 and TRBJ2-5; 12 bases agree with TRBD2. V lost 2 bases, J lost 1 base, and 8 bases stayed unmatched. The length of the CDR3 is 18 residues. The germline V gene has CDR1 LGHDT and CDR2 YNNKEL (reference sequence). The CDR3 coding sequence is TGTGCCAGCAGCCAACTCCGGGGGACTAGCGGGCCCCAAGAGACCCAGTACTTC. Translated: CASSQLRGTSGPQETQYF.

In this sample, this clonotype turned up many times. The V call is TRBV29-1, the J call TRBJ1-1; the D is unclear. Germline V gene sequence: CDR1 SQVTM, CDR2 ANQGSEA. Trimming removed 0 bases at V and 0 bases at J, with 5 bases between. This CDR3 region has 13 residues. The CDR3 region has the DNA TGCAGCGTTGAAGAACGATTGAACACTGAAGCTTTCTTT. Translating it yields CSVEERLNTEAFF.

A few counts support this clonotype. V gene TRBV28 combines with J gene TRBJ1-1, with unresolved D. Germline-derived CDR1 and CDR2 are MDHEN and SYDVKM. V was shortened by 6 bases and J by 1 base, with 15 bases between the two germline ends. The CDR3 totals 15 residues. The CDR3, as DNA: TGTGCCAGCAGCCCCGGCAGAATCAGGAACACTGAAGCTTTCTTT. It yields the protein CASSPGRIRNTEAFF.

As to this clonotype: The junction differs from germline at one of its ends, possibly a read error. The chain's CDR3 is CASSQFSGRAYEQHF. The DNA of the CDR3 is TGTGCCAGCAGCCAATTTAGCGGGAGGGCCTACGAGCAGCACTTC. V is TRBV4-2 and J is TRBJ2-7; TRBD2 agrees at 11 bases. CDR1 is LGHNA, CDR2 YNFKEQ, per germline. CDR3 length: 15 amino acids.

In the case of this clonotype: This could be a read error, since a much larger clone is one nucleotide away. The chain uses TRBV19 and TRBJ1-5; weak D call: TRBD1 (5 bases). With 10 bases removed from V and 0 bases from J, the gap between germline ends came to 13 bases. From germline, CDR1 is LNHDA and CDR2 SQIVND (reference sequence). CDR3 size: 14 residues. The CDR3 protein is CATDPGYSNQPQHF. CDR3 nucleotides: TGTGCCACCGACCCAGGGTATAGCAATCAGCCCCAGCATTTT. Full variable domain (rest looked up from reference TRBV19 and TRBJ1-5): DGGITQSPKYLFRKEGQNVTLSCEQNLNHDAMYWYRQDPGQGLRLIYYSQIVNDFQKGDIAEGYSVSREKKESFPLTVTSAQKNPTAFYLCATDPGYSNQPQHFGDGTRLSIL.

The chain joins TRBV27 to TRBJ2-1, with unresolved D. V was trimmed by 7 bases and J by 9 bases, leaving 10 bases between them. This CDR3 contains 11 residues. Germline lookup yields CDR1 MNHEY and CDR2 SMNVEV (reference sequence). This CDR3 reads CASNGSGEQFF. DNA of the CDR3: TGTGCCAGCAATGGGTCGGGTGAGCAGTTCTTC.

The table lists this clonotype with many counts. J is TRBJ2-7 and V is TRBV10-3, with 7 bases fitting TRBD1. The CDR3 consists of 15 residues. Germline CDR1 is ENHRY and CDR2 is SYGVKD. J was trimmed by 3 bases and V by 3 bases; bases with no gene match: 8. The chain's CDR3 is CAISDLTGPGYEQYF. CDR3 nucleotide sequence: TGTGCCATCAGTGACCTGACAGGGCCTGGCTACGAGCAGTACTTC.

This sequence joins TRBV7-6 and TRBJ2-5, with D perhaps TRBD2 (5 bases). V lost 6 bases to trimming and J lost 0 bases, with 23 bases between them. CDR3 length: 18 residues. Germline CDR1 and CDR2: SGHVS and FNYEAQ. CDR3 bases: TGTGCCAGCAGTGGGGTTCGCTCCGACGGGGTATACCAAGAGACCCAGTACTTC. The encoded protein is CASSGVRSDGVYQETQYF.

There are a few counts of this clonotype. The chain combines TRBV7-9 with TRBJ1-6; no definite D call. Germline CDR1 reads SEHNR; CDR2 reads FQNEAQ (reference sequence). CDR3 length: 20 amino acids. The V gene lost 0 bases and the J gene lost 4 bases, with 22 bases spanning the gap. The CDR3 protein is CASSLATGSSRDGYNSPLHF. The CDR3 DNA follows: TGTGCCAGCAGCTTAGCGACTGGCTCATCCCGGGATGGGTATAATTCACCCCTCCACTTT.